This passage covers 10 T cell receptor beta chains from one sample sequenced in a study of T cell responses to AZD1222 COVID-19 vaccine. The repertoire was sequenced with immunoSEQ multiplex PCR; TCRdb's copy has only in-frame clones and lacks some. The repertoire includes 110,000 or so clones, roughly 80% of them detected once, and approximately 5% sits in the top ten. The source was peripheral blood, collected on day 0 of AZD1222 vaccination. The receptors originated from an adult in good health.

Worth noting for this clone: A much larger clone sits a single nucleotide away, making a read error possible. This chain connects TRBV18 to TRBJ1-1, with D perhaps matching TRBD1 (5 bases). The length of the CDR3 is 14 residues. Germline V gives CDR1 KGHSH, CDR2 LQKENI. The V and J ends lost 4 bases and 6 bases respectively, with 15 bases between them. The CDR3 DNA reads as TGTGCCAGCTCACGGGCGGCAGGGTTGGCTGAAGCTTTCTTT. Protein product: CASSRAAGLAEAFF.

V and J are TRBV2 and TRBJ1-5; D ambiguous. Germline V gene data show CDR1 as SNHLY and CDR2 as FYNNEI. The CDR3 runs 14 residues. V was pared by 7 bases and J by 2 bases, with 12 bases between. CDR3: CASKLGSGNQPQHF. The CDR3 coding sequence is TGTGCCAGCAAGTTGGGGTCGGGCAATCAGCCCCAGCATTTT. The whole variable domain, remainder taken from reference TRBV2 and TRBJ1-5, is EPEVTQTPSHQVTQMGQEVILRCVPISNHLYFYWYRQILGQKVEFLVSFYNNEISEKSEIFDDQFSVERPDGSNFTLKIRSTKLEDSAMYFCASKLGSGNQPQHFGDGTRLSIL.

The chain recombines TRBV5-1 with TRBJ2-3, with D possibly matching TRBD2 (6 bases). Trimming took 4 bases from V and 4 from J, leaving 16 bases between them. CDR3 length equals 15 residues. CDR1 SGHRS and CDR2 YFSETQ come from the germline V gene. The CDR3 region is CASSAQTSPPDTQYF. CDR3 nucleotides: TGCGCCAGCAGCGCCCAGACTAGTCCCCCAGATACGCAGTATTTT. Complete variable domain (other parts from reference TRBV5-1 and TRBJ2-3): KAGVTQTPRYLIKTRGQQVTLSCSPISGHRSVSWYQQTPGQGLQFLFEYFSETQRNKGNFPGRFSGRQFSNSRSEMNVSTLELGDSALYLCASSAQTSPPDTQYFGPGTRLTVL.

V is TRBV7-2 and J is TRBJ2-7; D is perhaps TRBD1 or TRBD2 (6 bases each). The length of the CDR3 is 14 residues. In germline, CDR1 is SGHTA, CDR2 FQGNSA. V lost 10 bases and J lost 6, with 22 bases in between. The CDR3 here is CAIKDPGGLGEQYF. CDR3 DNA: TGTGCCATCAAGGATCCCGGGGGCCTCGGCGAGCAGTACTTC.

The chain links TRBV5-8 to TRBJ2-5; D remains unclear. Deletions cut 2 bases from V and 5 bases from J, with 10 bases between. CDR1 is SGHTS, CDR2 YDEGEE, per germline. This CDR3 has 13 residues. This CDR3 reads CASSFDLRETQYF. CDR3 nucleotides: TGTGCCAGCAGCTTCGACCTGCGGGAGACCCAGTACTTC.

The chain uses TRBV5-1 and TRBJ1-1; 7 nucleotides agree with TRBD1. The CDR3 is 14 residues long. The ends lost 4 bases at V and 1 base at J; junction bases unmatched: 4. Germline CDR1 is SGHRS and CDR2 is YFSETQ. The CDR3 DNA follows: TGCGCCAGCAGCATGACAGGGCGGAACACTGAAGCTTTCTTT. The encoded protein is CASSMTGRNTEAFF. Drawing the rest from reference TRBV5-1 and TRBJ1-1, the complete variable domain is KAGVTQTPRYLIKTRGQQVTLSCSPISGHRSVSWYQQTPGQGLQFLFEYFSETQRNKGNFPGRFSGRQFSNSRSEMNVSTLELGDSALYLCASSMTGRNTEAFFGQGTRLTVV.

The chain has TRBV6-5 and TRBJ2-5; 7 bases fit TRBD1. The CDR3 is 14 residues long. Germline-derived CDR1 and CDR2 are MNHEY and SVGAGI. The junction had 11 bases not matched to a gene; V was cut back by 6 bases and J by 7 bases. The CDR3 spells CASRLGQARGTQYF. The CDR3 DNA sequence: TGTGCCAGCAGACTTGGACAGGCCCGAGGGACCCAGTACTTC.

The V call is TRBV6-5, the J call TRBJ1-1, with a tentative D call TRBD1 (5 bases). This CDR3 is 14 amino acids long. V lost 7 bases to trimming and J lost 4 bases, with 16 bases between them. CDR1 is MNHEY, CDR2 SVGAGI, per germline. Here the CDR3 reads CASTLLPGGTEAFF. CDR3 in DNA: TGTGCCAGCACCCTTTTACCGGGGGGCACTGAAGCTTTCTTT.

The chain uses TRBV27 and TRBJ1-1; D might be TRBD1 (5 bases). The germline V gene has CDR1 MNHEY and CDR2 SMNVEV (reference sequence). V was cut by 6 bases and J by 1 base, with 12 bases left in between. The CDR3 consists of 14 residues. DNA of the CDR3: TGTGCCAGCAGAGACGGGACGGGGAACACTGAAGCTTTCTTT. Protein: CASRDGTGNTEAFF.

J is TRBJ2-4 and V is TRBV15, with D perhaps TRBD1 or TRBD2 (5 bases each). Trimming shortened V by 5 bases and J by 12 bases, and 26 bases separated the two germline ends. Germline V gives CDR1 LNHNV, CDR2 YYDKDF (reference sequence). The CDR3 runs to 16 residues. This CDR3 reads CATSAETGRLSGGQYF. As DNA, the CDR3 is TGTGCCACCAGCGCCGAGACCGGACGTCTGAGTGGGGGTCAGTACTTC. The entire variable domain, with the rest obtained from reference TRBV15 and TRBJ2-4, is as follows: DAMVIQNPRYQVTQFGKPVTLSCSQTLNHNVMYWYQQKSSQAPKLLFHYYDKDFNNEADTPDNFQSRRPNTSFCFLDIRSPGLGDTAMYLCATSAETGRLSGGQYFGAGTRLSVL.